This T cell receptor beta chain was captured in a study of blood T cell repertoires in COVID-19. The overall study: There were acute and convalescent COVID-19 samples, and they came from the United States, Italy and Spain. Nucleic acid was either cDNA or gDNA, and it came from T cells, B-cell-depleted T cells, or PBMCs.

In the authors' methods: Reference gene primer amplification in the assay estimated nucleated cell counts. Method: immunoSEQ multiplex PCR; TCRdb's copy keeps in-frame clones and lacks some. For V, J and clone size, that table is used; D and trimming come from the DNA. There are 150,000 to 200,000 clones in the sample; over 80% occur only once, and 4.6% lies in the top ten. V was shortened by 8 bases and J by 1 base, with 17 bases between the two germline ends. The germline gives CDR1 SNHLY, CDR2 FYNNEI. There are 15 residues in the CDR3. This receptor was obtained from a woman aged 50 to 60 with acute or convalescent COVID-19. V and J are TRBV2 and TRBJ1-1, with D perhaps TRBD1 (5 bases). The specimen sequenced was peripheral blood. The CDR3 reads CASVGLGAQNTEAFF. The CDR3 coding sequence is TGTGCCAGCGTCGGTCTAGGGGCGCAGAACACTGAAGCTTTCTTT.